This TCR beta chain was sequenced in a study of blood T cells in healthy people across ages. Trimming stripped 4 bases from V and 3 bases from J, with 11 bases between. Germline CDR1 and CDR2: MNHEY and SVGEGT. The CDR3 runs 14 residues. This clonotype was counted many times. A second roughly 7 to 12 cycle PCR used barcoded and J-beta primers. The authors tagged each cDNA molecule using a template-switch adaptor with 12 random nucleotides. TCRdb fed the 5' RACE reads into MiXCR, producing one record per CDR3 protein. The sample yields a few hundred thousand distinct CDR3 sequences, about 52% seen once. The study isolated at least 7 million PBMCs from each sample.

Sequencing input: blood. The clonotype was recovered from a man in his 60s in good health. This chain connects TRBV6-2 or TRBV6-3 to TRBJ2-3; D possibly corresponds to TRBD2 (6 bases). The chain's CDR3 is CASSSMTSTDTQYF. The CDR3, as DNA: TGTGCCAGCAGTTCAATGACTAGTACAGATACGCAGTATTTT.